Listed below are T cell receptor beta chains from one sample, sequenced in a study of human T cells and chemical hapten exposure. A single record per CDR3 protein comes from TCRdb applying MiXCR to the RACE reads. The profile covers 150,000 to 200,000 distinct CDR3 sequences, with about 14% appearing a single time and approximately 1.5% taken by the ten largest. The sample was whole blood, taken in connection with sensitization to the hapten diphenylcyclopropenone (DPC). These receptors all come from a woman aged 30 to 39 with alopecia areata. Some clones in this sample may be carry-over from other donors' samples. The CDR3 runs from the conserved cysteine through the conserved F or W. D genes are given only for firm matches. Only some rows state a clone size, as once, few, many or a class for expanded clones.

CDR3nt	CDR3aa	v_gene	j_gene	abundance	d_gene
TGCGCCAGCAGCTTGGCGCGCTCTCGAAGTGAGCAGTTCTTC	CASSLARSRSEQFF	TRBV5-1	TRBJ2-1	.	.
TGTGCCAGCAGCCAAGTAGGCAGGGGGCTGTCGGAAGCTTTCTTT	CASSQVGRGLSEAFF	TRBV3-1	TRBJ1-1	few	TRBD1
TGTGCCAGCAGTTACTCAGGGATCCCAATGAACACTGAAGCTTTCTTT	CASSYSGIPMNTEAFF	TRBV6-5	TRBJ1-1	few	.
TGTGCCGGCTCACTAGACAGTTCTGGAGGGACTGAAGCTTTCTTT	CAGSLDSSGGTEAFF	TRBV6-1	TRBJ1-1	few	.
TGCAGTGCTAGAGATCGACAGGGGACACCCTACGAGCAGTACTTC	CSARDRQGTPYEQYF	TRBV20-1	TRBJ2-7	.	TRBD1
TGCAGCGAGGGGAGGGCCCGGGGCATGAACACTGAAGCTTTCTTT	CSEGRARGMNTEAFF	TRBV20-1	TRBJ1-1	many	.
TGCGCCAGCAGCTTTGAGGGCCGGGAGACCCAGTACTTC	CASSFEGRETQYF	TRBV5-1	TRBJ2-5	.	.
TGTGCCAGCAGCGCCCGATATACCCGAACTCCCCTTTTCGGCAAAAACATTCAGTACTTC	CASSARYTRTPLFGKNIQYF	TRBV9	TRBJ2-4	.	.
TGTGCCAGCAGCCCCCGGACAGGGGGCACCGAGCAGTACTTC	CASSPRTGGTEQYF	TRBV7-8	TRBJ2-7	many	TRBD1
TGTGCCATCGCACCCGGGGACGGAAACACCATATATTTT	CAIAPGDGNTIYF	TRBV10-3	TRBJ1-3	once	.
TGCAGTGCCAACAACGGTGGGAGGGACACCGGGGAGCTGTTTTTT	CSANNGGRDTGELFF	TRBV20-1	TRBJ2-2	.	TRBD2
TGCAGTGCCCCGACATCCCTCAGCAATGAGCAGTTCTTC	CSAPTSLSNEQFF	TRBV20-1	TRBJ2-1	many	.
TGTGCCAGTAACCAGGGGGCGGGAGGTAGCAATCAGCCCCAGCATTTT	CASNQGAGGSNQPQHF	TRBV19	TRBJ1-5	many	TRBD1
TGTGCCAGCAGTTACTCCGCAGGGGTCTACGAGCAGTACTTC	CASSYSAGVYEQYF	TRBV6-6	TRBJ2-7	many	.
TGTGCCAGCACCCTGATTTTGGGGGGAGGCTATGGCTACACCTTC	CASTLILGGGYGYTF	TRBV7-2	TRBJ1-2	.	.
TGTGCCAGCAAAAAGACAGGGGGAGATGGAAACACCATATATTTT	CASKKTGGDGNTIYF	TRBV6-6	TRBJ1-3	few	TRBD1
TGCAGTGCTCCGGACAGGGGTCGGGGAGTCCACAATGAGCAGTTCTTC	CSAPDRGRGVHNEQFF	TRBV20-1	TRBJ2-1	.	TRBD1
TGTGCCAGCTCAACCGACAGGGGGCGTACCGGGGAGCTGTTTTTT	CASSTDRGRTGELFF	TRBV18	TRBJ2-2	few	TRBD1
TGTGCCAGCAGAACCCTGCTAGCGGGGGGGCGTCATGAGCAGTACTTC	CASRTLLAGGRHEQYF	TRBV6-2/TRBV6-3	TRBJ2-7	.	TRBD2
TGTGCCAGCAGTTTAGATGGGCCCCGCCGTACGCAGTATTTT	CASSLDGPRRTQYF	TRBV12-3/TRBV12-4	TRBJ2-3	few	.
TGTGCCATCCCCCAGGGCGGGGGGTCAAATGAGCAGTTCTTC	CAIPQGGGSNEQFF	TRBV2	TRBJ2-1	.	TRBD2
TGTGCCAGCTCCCGGATGGAAGGCGAGCAGTACTTC	CASSRMEGEQYF	TRBV18	TRBJ2-7	many	.